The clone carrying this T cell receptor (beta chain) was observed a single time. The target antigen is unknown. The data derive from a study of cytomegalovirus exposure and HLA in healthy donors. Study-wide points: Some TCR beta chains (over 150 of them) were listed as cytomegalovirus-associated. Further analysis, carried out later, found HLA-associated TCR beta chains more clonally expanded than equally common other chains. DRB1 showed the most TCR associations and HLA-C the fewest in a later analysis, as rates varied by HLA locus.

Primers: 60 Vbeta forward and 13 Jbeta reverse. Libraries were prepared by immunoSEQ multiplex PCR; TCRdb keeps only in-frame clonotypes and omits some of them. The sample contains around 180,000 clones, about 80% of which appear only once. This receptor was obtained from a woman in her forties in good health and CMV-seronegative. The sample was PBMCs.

The chain's CDR3 is CASSELAGRHNEQFF. DNA for the CDR3: TGTGCCAGCAGTGAGCTAGCGGGAAGACACAATGAGCAGTTCTTC. This sequence joins TRBV6-4 and TRBJ2-1; 9 bases are a match to TRBD2. Germline V gene lookup returns CDR1 MRHNA and CDR2 SNTAGT. With 3 bases clipped from V and 5 bases from J, the junction kept 5 bases outside the gene matches. CDR3 length equals 15 residues.